This passage covers 7 T cell receptor beta chains from one sample sequenced in a study of beta chain features in type 1 diabetes. The authors reverse transcribed all of the isolated RNA, so sequencing captured expressed TCRB transcripts. The table came from immunoSEQ multiplex PCR; TCRdb's copy has only in-frame clones and leaves some out. Seen here are 850,000 to 900,000 clones, 17% observed once, and the top ten hold 0.02% to 0.03%. Sequences were obtained from naive CD4+ T cells from blood. The receptors were gathered from a woman aged 18-30 years in good health.

In this sample, this clone turned up a few times. This chain uses TRBV18 with TRBJ2-1, with TRBD2 matching over 9 bases. Germline CDR1 reads KGHSH; CDR2 reads LQKENI. The CDR3 runs 19 residues. V shed 3 bases and J 0 bases; nucleotides not matched to a gene: 12. CDR3 amino acids: CASSPGGLASFASYNEQFF. CDR3 DNA: TGTGCCAGCTCACCTGGTGGACTAGCGTCCTTCGCCTCCTACAATGAGCAGTTCTTC.

V gene TRBV4-3 combines with J gene TRBJ1-2, with D perhaps matching TRBD1 (6 bases). Trimming left V 0 bases short and J 4 bases short, with 15 bases between. This CDR3 region has 16 residues. In germline, CDR1 is LGHNA, CDR2 YSLEER. The CDR3 sequence: CASSQELDRSGYGYTF. Here the CDR3 DNA reads TGCGCCAGCAGCCAAGAACTTGACAGGAGTGGCTATGGCTACACCTTC.

In its sample, this clone was seen a few times. This sequence joins TRBV28 and TRBJ2-2; 9 positions agree with TRBD1. After removal of 6 bases from V and 4 bases from J, the junction contained 6 bases not matched to a gene. The CDR3 covers 15 residues. Per the germline V gene, CDR1 is MDHEN and CDR2 is SYDVKM. For the CDR3, the DNA is TGTGCCAGCAGATTCGGGACAGGGCCCACCGGGGAGCTGTTTTTT. It yields the protein CASRFGTGPTGELFF. The whole variable domain, filled in from reference TRBV28 and TRBJ2-2, reads DVKVTQSSRYLVKRTGEKVFLECVQDMDHENMFWYRQDPGLGLRLIYFSYDVKMKEKGDIPEGYSVSREKKERFSLILESASTNQTSMYLCASRFGTGPTGELFFGEGSRLTVL.

This clone showed up just a few times. This rearrangement joins TRBV27 to TRBJ2-7; a possible D gene is TRBD1 (6 bases). Germline lookup yields CDR1 MNHEY and CDR2 SMNVEV (reference sequence). CDR3 length: 15 amino acids. V was clipped by 2 bases and J by 3 bases, with 14 bases between them. The CDR3 DNA follows: TGTGCCAGCAGTTTAGCGACAGGTCATGGCTACGAGCAGTACTTC. Encoded protein: CASSLATGHGYEQYF.

The chain recombines TRBV15 with TRBJ2-2, with TRBD1 as a possible D gene (6 bases). This CDR3 is built from 16 residues. Trimming removed 5 bases from V and 0 bases from J, with 13 bases in between. Germline assignment: CDR1 LNHNV and CDR2 YYDKDF (reference sequence). The CDR3 DNA sequence: TGTGCCACCAGCGCACGAACAGGGCCGAACACCGGGGAGCTGTTTTTT. Residues: CATSARTGPNTGELFF.

This clone has only a few counts. The V call is TRBV5-6, the J call TRBJ2-3, with D possibly being TRBD2 (6 bases). The CDR3 totals 15 residues. With 1 base removed from V and 3 bases from J, the gap between germline ends came to 12 bases. From germline, CDR1 is SGHDT and CDR2 YYEEEE. CDR3 residues: CASSLISGGTDTQYF. In nucleotides, the CDR3 is TGTGCCAGCAGCTTGATTAGTGGGGGGACAGATACGCAGTATTTT.

This chain links TRBV28 with TRBJ2-7; D is perhaps TRBD1 (8 bases). In germline, CDR1 is MDHEN, CDR2 SYDVKM. Trimming shortened V by 2 bases and J by 2 bases, and 13 bases separated the two germline ends. The CDR3 is made up of 15 amino acids. The CDR3 region is CASSLPTGGAYEQYF. CDR3 bases: TGTGCCAGCAGTTTACCCACAGGGGGGGCCTACGAGCAGTACTTC.